These 10 T cell receptor beta chains were all obtained from the same sample, sequenced in a study of T cell repertoires in cytomegalovirus infection. TCRdb reprocessed the reads via MiXCR and lists one record per CDR3 protein. Found here are 550,000 to 850,000 distinct CDR3 sequences, around 32% of them singletons; the top ten hold approximately 18%. No antigen is known for these receptors. The sequences come from cultured PBMCs, collected from culture after CMV antigen stimulation. The receptors were gathered from a human donor in good health (CMV status not recorded). Some clones in this sample may be carry-over from other donors' samples.

This clonotype has just a few counts. The rearrangement uses TRBV28 and TRBJ1-3; unclear D gene. The CDR3 is 15 residues long. Germline CDR1 is MDHEN and CDR2 is SYDVKM. Trimming left V 5 bases short and J 0 bases short, with 11 bases between. DNA for the CDR3: TGTGCCAGCAGTGCCTTCATGAGCTCTGGAAACACCATATATTTT. It is translated as CASSAFMSSGNTIYF.

V and J are TRBV23-1 and TRBJ2-7; TRBD1 matches 9 bases. TRBV23-1 is classed as an ORF, of uncertain function. With 7 bases clipped from V and 3 bases from J, the junction kept 13 bases outside the gene matches. CDR3 length equals 16 residues. The CDR3 coding sequence is TGCGCCAGCATGGCGTCGGGACAGGGTAAAAACTACGAGCAGTACTTC. Encoded protein: CASMASGQGKNYEQYF.

V gene TRBV27 combines with J gene TRBJ2-1; no clear D gene. Germline assignment: CDR1 MNHEY and CDR2 SMNVEV (reference sequence). V shed 8 bases and J shed 7 bases, with 21 bases lying between them. The CDR3 sequence is 15 residues long. CDR3 bases: TGTGCCAGCTCCGGGCGTTCGACCCCCAAAAATGAGCAGTTCTTC. This codes for CASSGRSTPKNEQFF.

V gene TRBV6-5 combines with J gene TRBJ2-5; D may be TRBD1 (6 bases). Trimming pared 5 bases from V and 1 base from J, leaving 11 bases between. Germline V CDR1 and CDR2: MNHEY, SVGAGI. CDR3 size: 14 residues. CDR3 nucleotide sequence: TGTGCCAGCAGTCTAATGGACAGCCAAGAGACCCAGTACTTC. The encoded protein is CASSLMDSQETQYF.

This clonotype has only a few counts. The V and J genes are TRBV6-5 and TRBJ2-7; 12 nucleotides line up with TRBD2. CDR1 is MNHEY and CDR2 is SVGAGI in the germline V gene. This CDR3 contains 14 residues. V shed 10 bases and J 5 bases; nucleotides not matched to a gene: 9. The CDR3 region is CAIGLAGTPNEQYF. Written as DNA, the CDR3 is TGTGCCATCGGACTAGCGGGGACTCCTAACGAGCAGTACTTC.

In its sample, this clonotype was seen a few times. The rearrangement uses TRBV28 and TRBJ1-2; D unresolved. Per the germline V gene, CDR1 is MDHEN and CDR2 is SYDVKM. The CDR3 contains 12 residues. Trimming pared 4 bases from V and 6 bases from J, leaving 9 bases between. The CDR3 DNA follows: TGTGCCAGCAGTTCTCCGACAAATGGCTACACCTTC. Amino acids: CASSSPTNGYTF.

This clonotype was counted many times. The chain is built from TRBV14 and TRBJ2-1; D not resolved. There are 15 residues in the CDR3. Germline loops: CDR1 SGHDN, CDR2 FVKESK. V was cut by 4 bases and J by 4 bases, with 14 bases left in between. CDR3 nucleotide sequence: TGTGCCAGCAGCCCCGGCGATGGTCTTTACAATGAGCAGTTCTTC. This translates into CASSPGDGLYNEQFF.

This chain's CDR3 is CASSLNGRRNEQYF. DNA for the CDR3: TGTGCCAGCAGCTTAAACGGGAGGAGAAACGAGCAGTACTTC. The chain links TRBV7-2 to TRBJ2-7; 7 positions match TRBD2. Trimming at V came to 2 bases and at J to 5 bases, leaving 6 bases not matched to a gene. Per germline, CDR1 SGHTA and CDR2 FQGNSA. The CDR3 sequence is 14 residues long.

This clonotype was seen more than once but under ten times. This chain joins TRBV25-1 and TRBJ2-7, with D uncertain. The CDR3 contains 9 residues. The germline V gene encodes CDR1 MGHDK and CDR2 SYGVNS. V lost 7 bases to trimming and J lost 4 bases, with 2 bases between them. CDR3 nucleotide sequence: TGTGCCAGCAAATACGAGCAGTACTTC. As protein: CASKYEQYF.

This clonotype was seen more than once but under ten times. The chain is built from TRBV10-3 and TRBJ2-1; 8 bases line up with TRBD2. After removal of 4 bases from V and 5 bases from J, the junction contained 13 bases not matched to a gene. The CDR3 is 17 amino acids. The V gene's germline CDR1 is ENHRY and CDR2 SYGVKD. The CDR3 DNA reads TGTGCCATCAGTGCCCCCATGGGGGAGCGGGGGAACAATGAGCAGTTCTTC. Its protein is CAISAPMGERGNNEQFF.